Shown below are 17 T cell receptor beta chains from a single sample sequenced in a study of T-cell reconstitution after alpha-beta-depleted transplantation in children. For TCRbeta, the library was prepared with unique molecular identifiers. TCRdb reanalysed the PCR reads using MiXCR and keeps one entry per CDR3 protein. Altogether 360,000 or so distinct CDR3 sequences are present, approximately 20% being singletons, with the ten largest covering 3.8%. Source: PBMCs from the stem cell graft donor, taken from the stem cell graft. These receptors were obtained from a human donor who donated a stem cell graft to a child with acute myeloid leukemia.

The rearrangement joins TRBV10-3 to TRBJ2-1, with D perhaps matching TRBD1 or TRBD2 (5 bases each). Germline assignment: CDR1 ENHRY and CDR2 SYGVKD. Trimming left V 0 bases short and J 7 bases short, with 10 bases between. The CDR3 spans 14 residues. CDR3 loop: CAISESGTGNEQFF. The CDR3 DNA reads TGTGCCATCAGTGAGTCCGGGACGGGGAATGAGCAGTTCTTC.

This clonotype was counted only a few times. V and J are TRBV28 and TRBJ2-1; 10 bases map to TRBD2. Germline CDR1 MDHEN, CDR2 SYDVKM. Losses at the gene ends were 6 bases for V and 4 bases for J; bases not matched to a gene: 18. The CDR3 covers 19 residues. The CDR3 here is CASRGLAGVPSSPYNEQFF. The DNA for the CDR3 is TGTGCCAGCAGAGGGCTAGCGGGAGTCCCATCATCCCCTTACAATGAGCAGTTCTTC.

The chain carries TRBV6-4 and TRBJ2-7, with 10 bases fitting TRBD2. The CDR3 length is 15 residues. From germline, CDR1 is MRHNA and CDR2 SNTAGT. The CDR3 sequence is CTISYSGRSAYEQYF. CDR3 DNA: TGTACCATCAGTTATAGCGGGAGGTCCGCCTACGAGCAGTACTTC.

The chain couples TRBV7-8 to TRBJ2-3; the D is unclear. V lost 0 bases, J lost 2 bases, and 9 bases lay in between. Germline lookup yields CDR1 SGHVS and CDR2 FQNEAQ. The CDR3 is 15 residues long. The CDR3 region is CASSLALTFTDTQYF. CDR3 nucleotide sequence: TGTGCCAGCAGCTTAGCTTTGACATTCACAGATACGCAGTATTTT. The full variable domain, its missing parts supplied by reference TRBV7-8 and TRBJ2-3, is GAGVSQSPRYKVAKRGQDVALRCDPISGHVSLFWYQQALGQGPEFLTYFQNEAQLDKSGLPSDRFFAERPEGSVSTLKIQRTQQEDSAVYLCASSLALTFTDTQYFGPGTRLTVL.

This clonotype was detected many times. The gene calls are TRBV7-2 and TRBJ2-5; 8 bases map to TRBD2. Germline CDR1 reads SGHTA; CDR2 reads FQGNSA. CDR3 length: 16 residues. The V and J ends lost 4 bases and 5 bases, in that order; junction bases with no gene match: 12. The CDR3 bases are TGTGCCAGCAGCTATAACGGAGCGGGAGTAGAGGAGACCCAGTACTTC. This gives the protein CASSYNGAGVEETQYF.

The chain links TRBV12-3 or TRBV12-4 to TRBJ1-1; no definite D call. This CDR3 has 14 amino acids. V lost 5 bases, J lost 1 base, and 11 bases lay in between. The CDR3: CASSDGLGNTEAFF. In DNA, the CDR3 is TGTGCCAGCAGTGACGGGTTGGGGAACACTGAAGCTTTCTTT.

In its sample, this clonotype was seen a few times. The chain couples TRBV12-3 or TRBV12-4 to TRBJ2-5; 8 bases line up with TRBD2. Losses at the gene ends were 2 bases for V and 10 bases for J; bases not matched to a gene: 9. The CDR3 runs 14 residues. The CDR3 nucleotides are TGTGCCAGCAGTTTACGCAGACTAGCGCCCAACCAGTACTTC. Amino acids: CASSLRRLAPNQYF.

This clonotype was found a few times. V gene TRBV13 combines with J gene TRBJ2-7; D unclear. Germline lookup yields CDR1 PRHDT and CDR2 FYEKMQ (reference sequence). CDR3 length: 11 residues. Trimming left V 5 bases short and J 9 bases short, with 11 bases between. CDR3 in DNA: TGTGCCAGCAGCATAGACCGAATGCAGTACTTC. Protein product: CASSIDRMQYF.

This clonotype was observed a handful of times. The rearrangement joins TRBV20-1 to TRBJ2-7; TRBD2 is a possible D gene (6 bases). The V end lost 3 bases, the J end lost 4 bases, and 19 bases lay between the germline ends. This CDR3 contains 15 residues. Germline V gene data show CDR1 as DFQATT and CDR2 as SNEGSKA (reference sequence). The CDR3 bases are TGCAGTGCTAGGGGCGGGACGATCGGGAGATACGAGCAGTACTTC. Translated, it gives CSARGGTIGRYEQYF.

This clonotype was counted at least ten times. This chain uses TRBV6-2 or TRBV6-3 with TRBJ1-1; D remains unclear. CDR1 MNHEY and CDR2 SVGEGT come from the germline V gene. The V and J ends lost 6 bases and 4 bases respectively, with 12 bases between them. The CDR3 loop spans 13 amino acids. This CDR3 is CASSSRVPTEAFF. CDR3 nucleotides: TGTGCCAGCAGCTCAAGGGTACCCACTGAAGCTTTCTTT.

This clonotype was counted many times. The CDR3 is CASSFRETYEQYF. As DNA, the CDR3 is TGTGCCAGCAGTTTTCGGGAAACCTACGAGCAGTACTTC. The chain couples TRBV12-3 or TRBV12-4 to TRBJ2-7; a possible D gene is TRBD2 (5 bases). The CDR3 totals 13 residues. Trimming cost V 3 bases and J 2 bases, with 8 bases left between them.

There are a few counts of this clonotype. This chain joins TRBV6-1 and TRBJ1-6, with 8 bases aligning to TRBD1. Trimming took 6 bases from V and 5 from J; bases not matched to a gene: 6. The CDR3 consists of 15 residues. Germline V CDR1 and CDR2: MNHNS, SASEGT. CDR3 amino acids: CASRLTGEDNSPLHF. The DNA for the CDR3 is TGTGCCAGCAGGCTGACAGGGGAGGATAATTCACCCCTCCACTTT.

Many counts were recorded for this clonotype. This chain links TRBV4-1 with TRBJ2-1, with TRBD2 matching over 14 bases. Germline values: CDR1 MGHRA, CDR2 YSYEKL. The CDR3 covers 20 residues. With 2 bases clipped from V and 1 base from J, the junction kept 10 bases outside the gene matches. The CDR3 bases are TGCGCCAGCAGCCAAAAAAGGGGACTAGCGGGAGTTGCTTCCTACAATGAGCAGTTCTTC. Translation gives CASSQKRGLAGVASYNEQFF.

This chain links TRBV4-1 with TRBJ2-7, with D maybe TRBD2 (6 bases). The CDR3 is 15 residues long. With 3 bases removed from V and 0 bases from J, the gap between germline ends came to 12 bases. Germline-derived CDR1 and CDR2 are MGHRA and YSYEKL. CDR3 region: CASSQAGLISYEQYF. DNA for the CDR3: TGCGCCAGCAGCCAGGCGGGACTTATCTCCTACGAGCAGTACTTC.

V usage is TRBV6-2 or TRBV6-3 and J usage is TRBJ2-5; TRBD1 agrees at 8 bases. Germline lookup yields CDR1 MNHEY and CDR2 SVGEGT. The CDR3 covers 14 residues. The V and J ends lost 0 bases and 7 bases, in that order; junction bases with no gene match: 4. Written as DNA, the CDR3 is TGTGCCAGCAGTTACTCCGGACAGGGAGCGACCCAGTACTTC. Amino acids: CASSYSGQGATQYF.

At least ten counts were recorded for this clonotype. The chain uses TRBV12-3 or TRBV12-4 and TRBJ2-5; TRBD1 or TRBD2 may be the D gene (5 bases each). The V gene lost 2 bases and the J gene lost 4 bases, with 8 bases spanning the gap. CDR3 size: 13 residues. The CDR3 DNA reads as TGTGCCAGCAGTTTATGGGGGATAGAGACCCAGTACTTC. It specifies CASSLWGIETQYF.

The sample holds a few counts of this clonotype. The chain links TRBV10-3 to TRBJ2-1; TRBD2 aligns across 11 bases. The CDR3 contains 14 residues. Trimming removed 10 bases from V and 6 bases from J; junction bases left unmatched: 8. CDR1 and CDR2 (germline): ENHRY, SYGVKD. CDR3 amino acids: CASFGTSGRNEQFF. CDR3 in DNA: TGTGCCAGTTTCGGGACTAGCGGACGCAATGAGCAGTTCTTC.